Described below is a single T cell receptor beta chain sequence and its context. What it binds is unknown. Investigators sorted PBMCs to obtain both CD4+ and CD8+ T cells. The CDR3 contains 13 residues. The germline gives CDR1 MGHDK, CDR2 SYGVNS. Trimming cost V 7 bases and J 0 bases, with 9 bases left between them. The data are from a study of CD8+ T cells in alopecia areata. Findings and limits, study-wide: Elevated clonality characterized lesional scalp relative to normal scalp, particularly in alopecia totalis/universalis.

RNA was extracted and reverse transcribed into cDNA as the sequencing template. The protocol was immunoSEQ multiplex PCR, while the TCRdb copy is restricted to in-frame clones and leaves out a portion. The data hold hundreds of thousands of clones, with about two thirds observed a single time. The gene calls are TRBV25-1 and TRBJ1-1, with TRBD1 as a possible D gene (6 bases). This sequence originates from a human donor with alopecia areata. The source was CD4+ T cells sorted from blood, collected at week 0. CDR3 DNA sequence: TGTGCCAGCAAGGACAGCATGAACACTGAAGCTTTCTTT. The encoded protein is CASKDSMNTEAFF.